These 13 T cell receptor beta chains originate from one sample sequenced in a study of cytomegalovirus exposure and HLA in healthy donors. Primers for the PCR totalled 60 Vbeta and 13 Jbeta. The repertoire was sequenced with immunoSEQ multiplex PCR; TCRdb's copy has only in-frame clones and lacks some. Of fewer than 130,000 clones listed, less than 85% are singletons. Input material: PBMCs. The receptor source for this set is a man aged 25 to 40 in good health and CMV-seropositive.

The chain is built from TRBV9 and TRBJ2-7; D unclear. The CDR3 is 15 residues long. V shed 0 bases and J shed 0 bases, with 10 bases lying between them. Germline V gives CDR1 SGDLS, CDR2 YYNGEE. CDR3 DNA sequence: TGTGCCAGCAGCGTAGCCGCTAAGAGCTCCTACGAGCAGTACTTC. Translated: CASSVAAKSSYEQYF.

V is TRBV7-2 and J is TRBJ2-2; maybe TRBD2 (5 bases). Trimming removed 8 bases from V and 6 bases from J, with 13 bases in between. Germline V gene lookup returns CDR1 SGHTA and CDR2 FQGNSA. CDR3 length: 13 residues. The CDR3, as DNA: TGTGCCAGCCGACTACCCTCGGCCGGGGAGCTGTTTTTT. This gives the protein CASRLPSAGELFF. The full variable domain, completed using reference TRBV7-2 and TRBJ2-2, is GAGVSQSPSNKVTEKGKDVELRCDPISGHTALYWYRQSLGQGLEFLIYFQGNSAPDKSGLPSDRFSAERTGGSVSTLTIQRTQQEDSAVYLCASRLPSAGELFFGEGSRLTVL.

Details on this clone: It is likely a read error, because the conserved phenylalanine at the end of the CDR3 is missing. The limits of the CDR3 on the DNA are not certain, so only TCRdb's listed CDR3 is given. This chain joins TRBV6-1 and TRBJ2-7; TRBD2, the table's D call, was not compared with the DNA. The germline V gene has CDR1 MNHNS and CDR2 SASEGT. The CDR3 numbers 14 amino acids, ends counted. CDR3 residues: CASSEIGGHPTEVR.

V usage is TRBV18 and J usage is TRBJ1-3, with D perhaps TRBD1 (6 bases). The germline V gene has CDR1 KGHSH and CDR2 LQKENI. Trimming shortened V by 3 bases and J by 0 bases, and 12 bases separated the two germline ends. The length of the CDR3 is 16 residues. The CDR3 loop reads CASSPGQPGSGNTIYF. CDR3 nucleotides: TGTGCCAGCTCACCCGGACAGCCCGGCTCTGGAAACACCATATATTTT.

The table lists this clone with a few counts. The V and J genes are TRBV7-2 and TRBJ2-1; no clear D. Germline CDR1 is SGHTA and CDR2 is FQGNSA. The CDR3 consists of 13 residues. V lost 1 base and J 8 bases, leaving 9 bases between the germline ends. Here the CDR3 reads CASSLGAVHEQFF. Written as DNA, the CDR3 is TGTGCCAGCAGCTTAGGGGCAGTACATGAGCAGTTCTTC.

V is TRBV4-1 and J is TRBJ2-1; TRBD2 aligns across 7 bases. Germline V lookup: CDR1 MGHRA, CDR2 YSYEKL. Unmatched junction bases numbered 12, after V lost 0 bases and J lost 7 bases. There are 17 residues in the CDR3. CDR3 sequence: CASSQDWASGARNEQFF. The CDR3 DNA follows: TGCGCCAGCAGCCAAGATTGGGCTAGCGGAGCTAGGAATGAGCAGTTCTTC.

The gene calls are TRBV2 and TRBJ2-6, with 14 bases matching TRBD2. V lost 2 bases to trimming and J lost 2 bases; unmatched junction nucleotides: 8. This CDR3 is 20 amino acids long. Germline CDR1 is SNHLY and CDR2 is FYNNEI. The CDR3 nucleotides read TGTGCCAGCAGTGAACGATCTACGGGACTAGCGGGGGCTGGGGCCAACGTCCTGACTTTC. Translating it yields CASSERSTGLAGAGANVLTF.

The rearrangement joins TRBV4-1 to TRBJ2-5, with 7 bases lining up with TRBD1. Per the germline V gene, CDR1 is MGHRA and CDR2 is YSYEKL. V was pared by 4 bases and J by 5 bases, with 13 bases of the junction left unmatched. This CDR3 region has 16 residues. The chain's CDR3 is CASSPFRHRGLETQYF. In nucleotides, the CDR3 is TGCGCCAGCAGCCCATTCCGCCACAGGGGCCTGGAGACCCAGTACTTC.

This chain joins TRBV28 and TRBJ2-2, with 7 bases aligning to TRBD1. CDR1 and CDR2 (germline): MDHEN, SYDVKM. This CDR3 spans 15 amino acids. Trimming took 8 bases from V and 15 from J; bases not matched to a gene: 21. This CDR3 reads CASASEDRRQCKLFF. In DNA form, the CDR3 reads TGTGCCAGCGCTTCCGAGGACAGGCGACAATGTAAGTTGTTTTTT.

The J gene is TRBJ2-1, the V gene TRBV19; maybe TRBD2 (5 bases). V was pared by 5 bases and J by 4 bases, with 9 bases between. The germline V gene has CDR1 LNHDA and CDR2 SQIVND (reference sequence). The CDR3 extends over 13 amino acids. CDR3 nucleotide sequence: TGTGCCAGTAGTGCGGGCATTTACAATGAGCAGTTCTTC. Its protein is CASSAGIYNEQFF. The complete variable domain, with remaining parts taken from reference TRBV19 and TRBJ2-1, reads DGGITQSPKYLFRKEGQNVTLSCEQNLNHDAMYWYRQDPGQGLRLIYYSQIVNDFQKGDIAEGYSVSREKKESFPLTVTSAQKNPTAFYLCASSAGIYNEQFFGPGTRLTVL.

This sequence joins TRBV7-9 and TRBJ1-1, with 10 bases lining up with TRBD1. The V gene's germline CDR1 is SEHNR and CDR2 FQNEAQ (reference sequence). The CDR3 extends over 14 amino acids. V trimming: 5 bases; J trimming: 8 bases; junction bases outside the gene matches: 8. The CDR3: CASSGTGVVAEAFF. CDR3 bases: TGTGCCAGCAGCGGGACAGGGGTGGTTGCCGAAGCTTTCTTT.

This chain joins TRBV11-2 and TRBJ2-2; tentative D call: TRBD2 (5 bases). Germline V gives CDR1 SGHAT, CDR2 FQNNGV. The CDR3 length is 15 residues. V was shortened by 2 bases and J by 6 bases, with 13 bases between the two germline ends. The CDR3 nucleotides are TGTGCCAGCAGCTTATCGGGGTTGAGGGCCGGGGAGCTGTTTTTT. This encodes CASSLSGLRAGELFF.

V is TRBV4-1 and J is TRBJ1-4, with TRBD1 as a possible D gene (5 bases). The germline CDR1 and CDR2 sequences are MGHRA and YSYEKL. The CDR3 is made up of 14 amino acids. V was cut by 0 bases and J by 8 bases, with 10 bases left in between. For the CDR3, the DNA is TGCGCCAGCAGCCAAGAAGGGGTGGAAGAAAAACTGTTTTTT. Its translation: CASSQEGVEEKLFF.